This is a list of T cell receptor beta chains from one sample in a study of cytomegalovirus exposure and HLA in healthy donors. The table came from immunoSEQ multiplex PCR; TCRdb's copy has only in-frame clones and leaves some out. The table includes 110,000 or so clones, 82% detected once. The sample taken for sequencing was PBMCs. These receptor sequences come from a woman in her late teens or twenties in good health and CMV-seronegative. Both conserved end residues are part of each CDR3. A D gene is named only where the DNA matches it firmly. Clone size is stated in some rows and not others, as once, few, many or a class when expanded.

clone_size	v_call	d_call	j_call	cdr3_aa	cdr3_nt
few	TRBV6-1	NA	TRBJ1-3	CASSESLEVYGNTIYF	TGTGCCAGCAGTGAAAGCCTTGAAGTCTATGGAAACACCATATATTTT
NA	TRBV4-3	NA	TRBJ1-4	CASSQDRVREKLFF	TGCGCCAGCAGCCAAGACAGGGTTCGGGAAAAACTGTTTTTT
NA	TRBV28	NA	TRBJ1-1	CASSFPLGNTEAFF	TGTGCCAGCAGTTTCCCTCTAGGGAACACTGAAGCTTTCTTT
NA	TRBV6-1	NA	TRBJ2-1	CASARTVSTSNEQFF	TGTGCCAGCGCTAGGACAGTTTCTACATCCAATGAGCAGTTCTTC
NA	TRBV11-2	TRBD1	TRBJ2-1	CASSRDRDEQFF	TGTGCCAGCAGCCGGGACAGGGATGAGCAGTTCTTC
few	TRBV2	NA	TRBJ2-4	CASTPGPGGRAKNIQYF	TGTGCCAGCACCCCAGGTCCGGGGGGCCGGGCCAAAAACATTCAGTACTTC
NA	TRBV9	TRBD1	TRBJ1-5	CASSSGTGGNQPQHF	TGTGCCAGCAGCTCCGGGACAGGGGGTAATCAGCCCCAGCATTTT
NA	TRBV5-4	TRBD2	TRBJ2-3	CASSLPLAGGTDTQYF	TGTGCCAGCAGCTTGCCACTAGCGGGGGGCACAGATACGCAGTATTTT
NA	TRBV5-1	NA	TRBJ1-1	CASSLVGGRPPNTEAFF	TGCGCCAGCAGCTTGGTTGGGGGCCGTCCCCCGAACACTGAAGCTTTCTTT
once	TRBV4-3	NA	TRBJ2-5	CASSEGLQETQYF	TGCGCCAGCAGCGAGGGACTTCAAGAGACCCAGTACTTC
NA	TRBV6-6	TRBD1	TRBJ1-1	CASSRGQGAIGEAFF	TGTGCCAGCAGTCGCGGACAGGGGGCTATCGGTGAAGCTTTCTTT
NA	TRBV14	TRBD1	TRBJ1-2	CASRKYRGNGYTF	TGTGCCAGCAGGAAGTACAGGGGGAATGGCTACACCTTC
NA	TRBV15	TRBD1	TRBJ1-4	CATRRGGHATNEKLFF	TGTGCCACCAGACGAGGGGGCCATGCAACTAATGAAAAACTGTTTTTT
few	TRBV6-5	NA	TRBJ1-4	CASSYSEVTNEKLFF	TGTGCCAGCAGTTACTCCGAGGTGACTAATGAAAAACTGTTTTTT
NA	TRBV28	NA	TRBJ1-1	CASSPNRVTEAFF	TGTGCCAGCAGTCCGAACAGGGTCACTGAAGCTTTCTTT
NA	TRBV19	NA	TRBJ2-7	CASSPTGSSREQYF	TGTGCCAGTAGTCCAACAGGGTCGTCGCGCGAGCAGTACTTC
few	TRBV4-1	NA	TRBJ1-1	CASSQENQANTEAFF	TGCGCCAGCAGCCAAGAAAACCAGGCGAACACTGAAGCTTTCTTT
NA	TRBV5-4	TRBD1	TRBJ1-1	CASSLDTGGSNTEAFF	TGTGCCAGCAGCTTGGATACAGGGGGAAGTAACACTGAAGCTTTCTTT
NA	TRBV4-1	NA	TRBJ2-5	CASSQDRVLGRDETQYF	TGCGCCAGCAGCCAAGATCGAGTATTGGGCAGGGATGAGACCCAGTACTTC
once	TRBV30	NA	TRBJ1-5	CAHGSGAGPQHF	TGTGCCCATGGGTCCGGCGCAGGGCCCCAGCATTTT
NA	TRBV30	TRBD1	TRBJ2-2	CAWSTTGTGDPGELFF	TGTGCCTGGAGTACAACCGGGACAGGGGATCCCGGGGAGCTGTTTTTT
few	TRBV7-2	NA	TRBJ2-7	CASSIDSFGQYF	TGTGCCAGCAGCATCGACAGCTTTGGGCAGTACTTC
NA	TRBV7-8	TRBD2	TRBJ2-7	CASSLGTSGSRDEQYF	TGTGCCAGCAGCTTAGGGACTAGCGGGAGTAGGGACGAGCAGTACTTC
once	TRBV7-2	TRBD1	TRBJ1-4	CASSPGGKREKLFF	TGTGCCAGCAGCCCAGGGGGCAAGAGGGAAAAACTGTTTTTT
NA	TRBV5-1	NA	TRBJ2-2	CASSPQLGAQVGELFF	TGCGCCAGCAGCCCCCAGCTGGGCGCCCAAGTCGGGGAGCTGTTTTTT
NA	TRBV19	TRBD2	TRBJ2-1	CASKLAGGYNEQFF	TGTGCCAGTAAACTAGCGGGAGGCTACAATGAGCAGTTCTTC
NA	TRBV4-1	NA	TRBJ1-2	CASSPLGQGSYGYTF	TGCGCCAGCAGCCCCCTGGGCCAGGGGTCCTATGGCTACACCTTC
NA	TRBV29-1	TRBD2	TRBJ2-7	CSVELEGGRSYEQYF	TGCAGCGTTGAATTGGAGGGCGGGAGATCCTACGAGCAGTACTTC
NA	TRBV7-8	TRBD1	TRBJ2-6	CASSLDRGFPGANVLTF	TGTGCCAGCAGCTTAGACAGGGGGTTCCCTGGGGCCAACGTCCTGACTTTC
NA	TRBV28	TRBD1	TRBJ2-2	CASIPTGRSGELFF	TGTGCCAGCATCCCGACAGGGCGGTCCGGGGAGCTGTTTTTT
NA	TRBV27	TRBD1	TRBJ2-2	CASARTGGRGTGELFF	TGTGCCAGCGCCCGGACAGGGGGCCGGGGAACCGGGGAGCTGTTTTTT
NA	TRBV7-9	NA	TRBJ1-5	CASSPVNQPQHF	TGTGCCAGCAGCCCAGTAAATCAGCCCCAGCATTTT
NA	TRBV4-1	NA	TRBJ1-1	CASSRTLPGNTEAFF	TGCGCCAGCAGCCGGACATTACCGGGTAACACTGAAGCTTTCTTT
NA	TRBV19	NA	TRBJ1-3	CASFRRSSGNTIYF	TGTGCCAGTTTCCGTCGGTCCTCTGGAAACACCATATATTTT
once	TRBV12-5	NA	TRBJ1-5	CASGLAGAGGAQPQHF	TGTGCTAGTGGTTTGGCCGGAGCGGGGGGGGCACAGCCCCAGCATTTT
NA	TRBV5-4	NA	TRBJ1-2	CASSAGGVRTNYGYTF	TGTGCCAGCAGCGCGGGCGGGGTGAGGACCAACTATGGCTACACCTTC
NA	TRBV4-1	NA	TRBJ1-1	CASSQAPGGNTEAFF	TGCGCCAGCAGCCAAGCCCCCGGGGGGAACACTGAAGCTTTCTTT
NA	TRBV7-6	NA	TRBJ2-2	CASSLFSGSPGELFF	TGTGCCAGCAGCTTATTTTCGGGGAGTCCCGGGGAGCTGTTTTTT
NA	TRBV2	TRBD2	TRBJ2-5	CASSTYGLAGVLSKETQYF	TGTGCCAGCAGCACCTACGGACTAGCGGGAGTTCTGTCCAAAGAGACCCAGTACTTC
NA	TRBV6-1	NA	TRBJ1-1	CASRGPGKMNTEAFF	TGTGCCAGCAGGGGTCCCGGGAAAATGAACACTGAAGCTTTCTTT
NA	TRBV4-2	NA	TRBJ1-4	CASSQAPISGAPNEKLFF	TGTGCCAGCAGCCAAGCCCCGATTTCAGGTGCACCTAATGAAAAACTGTTTTTT
few	TRBV4-1	NA	TRBJ2-5	CASSQGLVETQYF	TGCGCCAGCAGCCAAGGACTAGTAGAGACCCAGTACTTC
once	TRBV5-6	NA	TRBJ1-1	CASSDGSTEAFF	TGTGCCAGCAGCGACGGGTCGACTGAAGCTTTCTTT
NA	TRBV19	TRBD1	TRBJ1-5	CASRRDRGPSLEPQHF	TGTGCCAGTAGACGGGACAGGGGGCCAAGTCTGGAGCCCCAGCATTTT
NA	TRBV19	NA	TRBJ2-5	CASSFLAGETQYF	TGTGCCAGTAGTTTCCTAGCTGGAGAGACCCAGTACTTC
NA	TRBV7-2	NA	TRBJ2-5	CASSFAGTGETQYF	TGTGCCAGCAGCTTCGCCGGGACTGGAGAGACCCAGTACTTC
NA	TRBV19	TRBD2	TRBJ2-1	CASSLERGVRNEQFF	TGTGCCAGTAGTCTTGAGCGGGGGGTTCGGAATGAGCAGTTCTTC
NA	TRBV7-2	TRBD1	TRBJ1-6	CASSLWQGTAPNSPLHF	TGTGCCAGCAGCTTATGGCAAGGGACAGCCCCTAATTCACCCCTCCACTTT
few	TRBV4-1	NA	TRBJ1-1	CASSQALTDVNTEAFF	TGCGCCAGCAGCCAAGCCCTGACAGACGTGAACACTGAAGCTTTCTTT
NA	TRBV28	TRBD1	TRBJ2-3	CASSFYRGPGTDTQYF	TGTGCCAGCAGTTTCTACAGGGGGCCGGGCACAGATACGCAGTATTTT
once	TRBV16	NA	TRBJ1-4	CASSRRGPRTEKLFF	TGTGCCAGCAGCCGAAGGGGCCCTAGGACTGAAAAACTGTTTTTT
NA	TRBV6-1	NA	TRBJ1-5	CASSAGIHSNQPQHF	TGTGCCAGCAGTGCGGGAATTCATAGCAATCAGCCCCAGCATTTT
NA	TRBV19	NA	TRBJ1-1	CASSLRRGTEAFF	TGTGCCAGTAGTCTCCGTCGGGGCACTGAAGCTTTCTTT
NA	TRBV6-5	NA	TRBJ2-1	CASSLAPILSYNEQFF	TGTGCCAGCAGTTTGGCCCCAATTCTCTCCTACAATGAGCAGTTCTTC
NA	TRBV4-1	NA	TRBJ2-1	CASSQQGLHEQFF	TGCGCCAGCAGCCAACAGGGGTTGCATGAGCAGTTCTTC
NA	TRBV27	NA	TRBJ1-2	CASSLLPLDRGYGYTF	TGTGCCAGCAGTTTATTGCCCCTAGATAGGGGCTATGGCTACACCTTC
once	TRBV19	TRBD1	TRBJ1-1	CASTLGQGANTEAFF	TGTGCCAGTACCCTGGGACAGGGCGCTAACACTGAAGCTTTCTTT
NA	TRBV5-1	TRBD1	TRBJ2-3	CASSFRTGVTDTQYF	TGCGCCAGCAGCTTCAGAACAGGGGTTACAGATACGCAGTATTTT